This T cell receptor (beta chain) stems from a study of blood T cell repertoires in COVID-19. Overall study: Donors in the United States, Italy and Spain gave samples during acute or convalescent COVID-19. From T cells, B-cell-depleted T cells, or PBMCs came the material, which was cDNA or gDNA.

Per the original data handling: Amplified reference gene primers provided the basis for estimating nucleated cell counts. The repertoire was sequenced with immunoSEQ multiplex PCR; TCRdb's copy has only in-frame clones and lacks some. V and J calls and clone size are those listed in that table; D and trimming were worked out from the DNA. The table lists approximately 260,000 clones, 87% of them singletons, with roughly 7% in the top ten. The germline CDR1 and CDR2 sequences are MNHEY and SMNVEV (reference sequence). CDR3 length: 15 residues. Trimming removed 6 bases from V and 0 bases from J, with 12 bases in between. This clone was picked up many times.

Sequencing was performed on peripheral blood. This clonotype was obtained from a man between 60 and 75 years old who had recovered from COVID-19. J is TRBJ1-5 and V is TRBV27, with D uncertain. The CDR3 spells CASRLTGFSNQPQHF. The CDR3 nucleotides are TGTGCCAGCAGGCTGACGGGGTTTAGCAATCAGCCCCAGCATTTT.